The clone carrying this TCR beta chain was seen ten or more times. Using its own MiXCR run on the 5' RACE reads, TCRdb lists one record per CDR3 protein. The data contain roughly 13,000 distinct CDR3 sequences, about 7.4% of them seen just once; the ten biggest clones take up around a quarter. Germline-derived CDR1 and CDR2 are MNHEY and SVGAGI. Trimming stripped 0 bases from V and 5 bases from J, with 4 bases between. The CDR3 totals 13 residues. These data originate in a study of neurological immune-mediated disorders. The sorted libraries were made from about 910,000 CD4+ or CD8+ T cells. The V and J genes are TRBV6-5 and TRBJ1-4, with D unresolved. This sequence was found in a woman aged 35 to 49 in good health. Sequencing was carried out using CD8+ T cells from blood. The CDR3 region has the DNA TGTGCCAGCAGTTACTCGAGGAATGAAAAACTGTTTTTT. It encodes CASSYSRNEKLFF.